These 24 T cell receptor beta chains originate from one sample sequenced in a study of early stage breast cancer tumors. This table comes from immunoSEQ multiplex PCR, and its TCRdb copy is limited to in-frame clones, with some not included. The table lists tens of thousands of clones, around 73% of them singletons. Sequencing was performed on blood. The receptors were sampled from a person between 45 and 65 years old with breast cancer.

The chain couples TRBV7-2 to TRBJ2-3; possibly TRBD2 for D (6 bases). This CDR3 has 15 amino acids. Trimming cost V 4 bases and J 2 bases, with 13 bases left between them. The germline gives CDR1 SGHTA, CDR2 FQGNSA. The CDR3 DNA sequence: TGTGCCAGCAGCTCCTTGGGGGGAATCACAGATACGCAGTATTTT. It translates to CASSSLGGITDTQYF.

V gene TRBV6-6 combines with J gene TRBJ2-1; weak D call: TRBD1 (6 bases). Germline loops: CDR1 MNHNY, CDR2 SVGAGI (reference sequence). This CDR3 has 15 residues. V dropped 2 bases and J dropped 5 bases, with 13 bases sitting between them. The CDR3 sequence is CASSYGRTANNEQFF. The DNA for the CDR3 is TGTGCCAGCAGTTACGGGCGGACAGCAAACAATGAGCAGTTCTTC.

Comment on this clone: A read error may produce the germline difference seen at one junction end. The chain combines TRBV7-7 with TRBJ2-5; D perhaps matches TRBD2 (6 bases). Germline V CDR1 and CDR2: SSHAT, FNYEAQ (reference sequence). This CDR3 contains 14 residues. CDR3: CASSFSGSQETQYF. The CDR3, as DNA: TGTGCTAGCAGCTTTAGCGGCTCCCAAGAGACCCAGTACTTC. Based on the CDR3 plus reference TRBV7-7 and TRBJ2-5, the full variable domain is GAGVSQSPRYKVTKRGQDVTLRCDPISSHATLYWYQQALGQGPEFLTYFNYEAQPDKSGLPSDRFSAERPEGSISTLTIQRTEQRDSAMYRCASSFSGSQETQYFGPGTRLLVL.

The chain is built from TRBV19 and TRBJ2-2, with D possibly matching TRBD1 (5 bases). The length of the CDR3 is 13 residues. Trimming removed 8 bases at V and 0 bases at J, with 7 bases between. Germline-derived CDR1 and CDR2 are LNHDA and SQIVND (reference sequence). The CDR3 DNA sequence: TGTGCCAGTGGACAAACGAACACCGGGGAGCTGTTTTTT. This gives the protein CASGQTNTGELFF.

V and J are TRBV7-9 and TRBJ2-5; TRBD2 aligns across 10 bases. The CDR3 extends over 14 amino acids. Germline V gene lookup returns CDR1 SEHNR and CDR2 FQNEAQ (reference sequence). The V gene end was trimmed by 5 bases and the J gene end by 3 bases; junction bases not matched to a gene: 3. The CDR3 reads CASSGTSDKETQYF. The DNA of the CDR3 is TGTGCCAGCAGCGGGACTAGCGACAAAGAGACCCAGTACTTC.

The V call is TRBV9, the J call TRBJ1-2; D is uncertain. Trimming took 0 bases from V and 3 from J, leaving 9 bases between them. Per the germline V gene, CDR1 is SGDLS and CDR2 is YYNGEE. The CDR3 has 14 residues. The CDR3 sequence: CASSVDPADYGYTF. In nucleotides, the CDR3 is TGTGCCAGCAGCGTAGACCCGGCGGACTATGGCTACACCTTC.

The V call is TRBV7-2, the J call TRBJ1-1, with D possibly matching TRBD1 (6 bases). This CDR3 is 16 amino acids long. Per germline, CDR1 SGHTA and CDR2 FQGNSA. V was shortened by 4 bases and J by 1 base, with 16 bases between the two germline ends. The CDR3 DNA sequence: TGTGCCAGCAGCTATCCGACAGGCCGAAGGAACACTGAAGCTTTCTTT. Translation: CASSYPTGRRNTEAFF.

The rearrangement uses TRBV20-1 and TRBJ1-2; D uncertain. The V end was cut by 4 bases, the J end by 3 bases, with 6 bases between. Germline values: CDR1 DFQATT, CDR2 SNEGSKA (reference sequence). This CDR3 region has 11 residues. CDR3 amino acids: CSAKIDYGYTF. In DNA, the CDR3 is TGCAGTGCTAAGATAGACTATGGCTACACCTTC.

The CDR3 DNA is TGTGCCACCAGCAGAGATACACGGCAGGGGACTAACTATGGCTACACCTTC. Protein: CATSRDTRQGTNYGYTF. The chain is built from TRBV15 and TRBJ1-2; tentative D call: TRBD1 (6 bases). The germline gives CDR1 LNHNV, CDR2 YYDKDF (reference sequence). The CDR3 is made up of 17 amino acids. The V and J ends lost 0 bases and 0 bases respectively, with 14 bases between them. Using reference TRBV15 and TRBJ1-2 for the parts outside the CDR3, the full variable domain is DAMVIQNPRYQVTQFGKPVTLSCSQTLNHNVMYWYQQKSSQAPKLLFHYYDKDFNNEADTPDNFQSRRPNTSFCFLDIRSPGLGDTAMYLCATSRDTRQGTNYGYTFGSGTRLTVV.

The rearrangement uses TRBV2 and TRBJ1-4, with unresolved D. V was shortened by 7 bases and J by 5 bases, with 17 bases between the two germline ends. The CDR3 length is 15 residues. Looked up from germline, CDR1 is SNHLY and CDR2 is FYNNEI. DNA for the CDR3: TGTGCCAGCACCCTGACGGCCCCCGGGAATGAAAAACTGTTTTTT. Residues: CASTLTAPGNEKLFF.

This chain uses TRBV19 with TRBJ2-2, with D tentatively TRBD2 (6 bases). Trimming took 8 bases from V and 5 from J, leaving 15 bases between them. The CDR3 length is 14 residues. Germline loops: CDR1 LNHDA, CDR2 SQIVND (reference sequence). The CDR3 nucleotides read TGTGCCAGTTCTATCGGGGGAGGAACCGGGGAGCTGTTTTTT. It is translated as CASSIGGGTGELFF. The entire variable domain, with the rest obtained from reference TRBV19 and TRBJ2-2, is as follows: DGGITQSPKYLFRKEGQNVTLSCEQNLNHDAMYWYRQDPGQGLRLIYYSQIVNDFQKGDIAEGYSVSREKKESFPLTVTSAQKNPTAFYLCASSIGGGTGELFFGEGSRLTVL.

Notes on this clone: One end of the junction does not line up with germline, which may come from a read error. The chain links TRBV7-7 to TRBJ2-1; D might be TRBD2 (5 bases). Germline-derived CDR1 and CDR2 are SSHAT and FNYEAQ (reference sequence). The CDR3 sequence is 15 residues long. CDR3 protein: CASSLARNGDNEQFF. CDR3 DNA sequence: TGTGCTAGCAGCTTAGCGCGGAACGGGGACAATGAGCAGTTCTTC. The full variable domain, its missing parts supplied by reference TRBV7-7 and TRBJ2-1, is GAGVSQSPRYKVTKRGQDVTLRCDPISSHATLYWYQQALGQGPEFLTYFNYEAQPDKSGLPSDRFSAERPEGSISTLTIQRTEQRDSAMYRCASSLARNGDNEQFFGPGTRLTVL.

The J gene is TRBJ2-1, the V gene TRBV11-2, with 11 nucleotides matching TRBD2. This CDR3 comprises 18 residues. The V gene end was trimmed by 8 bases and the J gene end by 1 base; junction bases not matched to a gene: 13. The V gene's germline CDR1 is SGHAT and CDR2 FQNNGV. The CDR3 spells CASAPGLAGGASYNEQFF. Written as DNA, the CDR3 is TGTGCCAGCGCCCCCGGCCTAGCGGGAGGAGCATCCTACAATGAGCAGTTCTTC. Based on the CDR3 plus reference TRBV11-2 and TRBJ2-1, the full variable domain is EAGVAQSPRYKIIEKRQSVAFWCNPISGHATLYWYQQILGQGPKLLIQFQNNGVVDDSQLPKDRFSAERLKGVDSTLKIQPAKLEDSAVYLCASAPGLAGGASYNEQFFGPGTRLTVL.

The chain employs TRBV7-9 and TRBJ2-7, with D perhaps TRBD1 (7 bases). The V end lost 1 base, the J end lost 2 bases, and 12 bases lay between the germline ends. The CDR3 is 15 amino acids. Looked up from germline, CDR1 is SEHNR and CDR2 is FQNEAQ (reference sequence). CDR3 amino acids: CASSLGSGGPYEQYF. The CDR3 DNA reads TGTGCCAGCAGCTTAGGGTCAGGGGGGCCCTACGAGCAGTACTTC. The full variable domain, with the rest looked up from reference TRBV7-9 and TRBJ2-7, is DTGVSQNPRHKITKRGQNVTFRCDPISEHNRLYWYRQTLGQGPEFLTYFQNEAQLEKSRLLSDRFSAERPKGSFSTLEIQRTEQGDSAMYLCASSLGSGGPYEQYFGPGTRLTVT.

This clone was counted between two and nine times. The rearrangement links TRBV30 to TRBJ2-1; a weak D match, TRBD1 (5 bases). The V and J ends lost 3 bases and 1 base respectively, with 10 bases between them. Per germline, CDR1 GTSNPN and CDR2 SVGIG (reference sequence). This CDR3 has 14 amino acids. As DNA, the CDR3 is TGTGCCTGGAGAGGGGCAGGGTCCTACAATGAGCAGTTCTTC. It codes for CAWRGAGSYNEQFF.

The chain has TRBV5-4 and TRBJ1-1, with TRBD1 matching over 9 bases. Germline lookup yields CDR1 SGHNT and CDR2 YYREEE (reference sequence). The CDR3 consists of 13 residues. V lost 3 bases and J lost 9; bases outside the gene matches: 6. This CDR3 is CASSSDRGPQAFF. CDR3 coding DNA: TGTGCCAGCAGCTCGGACAGGGGCCCTCAAGCTTTCTTT.

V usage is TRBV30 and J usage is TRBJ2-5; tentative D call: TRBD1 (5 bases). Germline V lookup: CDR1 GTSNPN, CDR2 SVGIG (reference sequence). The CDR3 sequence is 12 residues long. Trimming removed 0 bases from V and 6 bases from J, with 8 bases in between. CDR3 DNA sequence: TGTGCCTGGAGTGTAGGGGCACAGACCCAGTACTTC. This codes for CAWSVGAQTQYF.

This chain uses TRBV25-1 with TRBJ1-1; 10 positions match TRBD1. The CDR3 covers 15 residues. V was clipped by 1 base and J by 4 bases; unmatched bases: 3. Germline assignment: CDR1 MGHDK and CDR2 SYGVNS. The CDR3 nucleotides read TGTGCCAGCAGTGAATTGGGACAGGGGATCACTGAAGCTTTCTTT. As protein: CASSELGQGITEAFF.

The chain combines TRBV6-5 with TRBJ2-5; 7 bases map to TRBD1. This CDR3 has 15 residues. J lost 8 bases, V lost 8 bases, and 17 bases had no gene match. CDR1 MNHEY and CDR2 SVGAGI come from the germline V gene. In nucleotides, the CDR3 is TGTGCCAGCCAAACAACCGGGACAGCCTTGAGCACCCAGTACTTC. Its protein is CASQTTGTALSTQYF.

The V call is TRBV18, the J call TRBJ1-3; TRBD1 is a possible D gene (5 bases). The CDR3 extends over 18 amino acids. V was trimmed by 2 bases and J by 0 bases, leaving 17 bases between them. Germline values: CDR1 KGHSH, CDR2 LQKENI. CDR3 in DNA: TGTGCCAGCTCACCAATGGGGTTTACAGGATCCTCTGGAAACACCATATATTTT. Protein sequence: CASSPMGFTGSSGNTIYF.

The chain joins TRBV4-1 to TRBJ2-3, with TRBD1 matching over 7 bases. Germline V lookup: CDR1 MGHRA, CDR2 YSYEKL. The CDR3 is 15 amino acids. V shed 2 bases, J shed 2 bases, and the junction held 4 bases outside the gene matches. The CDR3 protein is CASSQQGTDTDTQYF. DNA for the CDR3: TGCGCCAGCAGCCAACAAGGGACAGACACAGATACGCAGTATTTT.

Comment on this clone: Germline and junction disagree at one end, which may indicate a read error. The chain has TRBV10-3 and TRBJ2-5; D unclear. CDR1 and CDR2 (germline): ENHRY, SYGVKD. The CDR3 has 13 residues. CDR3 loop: CAIRWNGEEAQYF. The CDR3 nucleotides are TGTGCCATCAGATGGAACGGAGAAGAGGCCCAGTACTTC.

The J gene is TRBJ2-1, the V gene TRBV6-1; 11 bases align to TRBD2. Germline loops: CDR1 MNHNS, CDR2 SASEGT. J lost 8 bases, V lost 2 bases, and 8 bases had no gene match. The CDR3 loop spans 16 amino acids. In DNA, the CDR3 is TGTGCCAGCAGTGAAAGACTAGCGGGGACCGGCCATGAGCAGTTCTTC. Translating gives CASSERLAGTGHEQFF.

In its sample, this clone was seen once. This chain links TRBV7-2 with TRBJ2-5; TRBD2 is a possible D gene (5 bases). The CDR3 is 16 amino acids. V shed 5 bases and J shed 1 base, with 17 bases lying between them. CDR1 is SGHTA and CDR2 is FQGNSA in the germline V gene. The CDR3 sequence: CASSISPVGVQETQYF. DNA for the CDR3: TGTGCCAGCAGCATCTCCCCTGTCGGGGTCCAAGAGACCCAGTACTTC. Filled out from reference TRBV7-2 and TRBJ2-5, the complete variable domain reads GAGVSQSPSNKVTEKGKDVELRCDPISGHTALYWYRQSLGQGLEFLIYFQGNSAPDKSGLPSDRFSAERTGGSVSTLTIQRTQQEDSAVYLCASSISPVGVQETQYFGPGTRLLVL.